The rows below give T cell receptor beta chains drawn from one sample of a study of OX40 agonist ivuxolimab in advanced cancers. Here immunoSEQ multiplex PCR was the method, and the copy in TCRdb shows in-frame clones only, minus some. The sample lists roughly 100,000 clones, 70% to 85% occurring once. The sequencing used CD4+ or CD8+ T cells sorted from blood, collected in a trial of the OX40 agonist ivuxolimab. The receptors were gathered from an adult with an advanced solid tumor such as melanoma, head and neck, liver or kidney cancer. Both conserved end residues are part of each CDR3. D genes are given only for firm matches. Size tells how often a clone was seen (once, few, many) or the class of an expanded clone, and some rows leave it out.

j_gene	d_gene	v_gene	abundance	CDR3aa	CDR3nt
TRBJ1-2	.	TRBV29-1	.	CSVEDRWGYTF	TGCAGCGTTGAAGATCGCTGGGGCTACACCTTC
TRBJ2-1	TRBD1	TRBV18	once	CASSKDRDEDEQFF	TGTGCCAGCTCAAAGGACAGGGACGAGGATGAGCAGTTCTTC
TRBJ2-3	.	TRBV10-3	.	CAISKKGTSTQYF	TGTGCCATCAGTAAGAAAGGGACGTCAACGCAGTATTTT
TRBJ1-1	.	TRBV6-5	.	CASSPSGPNTEAFF	TGTGCCAGCAGTCCCTCGGGACCCAACACTGAAGCTTTCTTT
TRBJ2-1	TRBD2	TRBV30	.	CAWTHSGSWNEQFF	TGTGCCTGGACCCATAGCGGGAGTTGGAATGAGCAGTTCTTC
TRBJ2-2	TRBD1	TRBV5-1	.	CASHPGTANTGELFF	TGCGCCAGCCATCCCGGGACAGCGAACACCGGGGAGCTGTTTTTT
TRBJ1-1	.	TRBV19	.	CASTGDLFMAFF	TGTGCCAGTACCGGAGACCTGTTTATGGCTTTCTTT
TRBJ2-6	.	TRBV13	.	CASSWWGRTGANVLTF	TGTGCCAGCAGCTGGTGGGGTCGAACTGGGGCCAACGTCCTGACTTTC
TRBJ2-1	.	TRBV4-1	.	CASSQEPLGASNEQFF	TGCGCCAGCAGCCAAGAACCCCTAGGTGCCAGTAATGAGCAGTTCTTC
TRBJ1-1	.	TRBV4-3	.	CASSPGQTMNTEAFF	TGCGCCAGCAGCCCCGGACAGACCATGAACACTGAAGCTTTCTTT
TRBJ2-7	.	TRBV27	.	CASSLSGNPYYEQYF	TGTGCCAGCAGTTTATCCGGGAATCCGTACTACGAGCAGTACTTC
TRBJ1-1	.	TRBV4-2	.	CASSQRTGAEAFF	TGTGCCAGCAGCCAAAGAACGGGGGCAGAAGCTTTCTTT
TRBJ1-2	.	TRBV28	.	CASSFTQDIYYGYTF	TGTGCCAGCAGTTTTACGCAGGATATCTACTATGGCTACACCTTC
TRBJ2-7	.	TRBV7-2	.	CASSLGAGPSEQYF	TGTGCCAGCAGCTTAGGTGCAGGTCCAAGCGAGCAGTACTTC
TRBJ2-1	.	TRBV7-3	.	CASSREKRANYNEQFF	TGTGCCAGCAGCCGAGAAAAGCGGGCGAATTACAATGAGCAGTTCTTC
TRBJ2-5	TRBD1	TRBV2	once	CASRGGQERTQYF	TGTGCCAGCAGGGGCGGACAGGAACGGACCCAGTACTTC
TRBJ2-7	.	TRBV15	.	CATSRGAAPGEQYF	TGTGCCACCAGCAGAGGAGCGGCGCCGGGCGAGCAGTACTTC
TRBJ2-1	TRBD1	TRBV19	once	CASSTDREYYNEQFF	TGTGCCAGTAGTACCGACAGGGAATACTACAATGAGCAGTTCTTC
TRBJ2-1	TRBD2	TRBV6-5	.	CASSAWTSGDEQFF	TGTGCCAGCAGTGCCTGGACTAGCGGGGATGAGCAGTTCTTC
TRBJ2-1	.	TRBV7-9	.	CASSFGTAYNEQFF	TGTGCCAGCAGCTTCGGGACGGCCTACAATGAGCAGTTCTTC
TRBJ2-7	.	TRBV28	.	CASSFDRWAPQYF	TGTGCCAGCAGTTTCGATCGATGGGCCCCCCAGTACTTC
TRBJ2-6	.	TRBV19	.	CASSIGQAQRSGANVLTF	TGTGCCAGTAGTATAGGGCAGGCGCAACGCTCTGGGGCCAACGTCCTGACTTTC
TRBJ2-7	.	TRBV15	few	CATSREAMGYEQYF	TGTGCCACCAGCAGAGAGGCTATGGGCTACGAGCAGTACTTC
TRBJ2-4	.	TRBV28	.	CASSFEGKAKNIQYF	TGTGCCAGCAGTTTTGAGGGGAAGGCCAAAAACATTCAGTACTTC
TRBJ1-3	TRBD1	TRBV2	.	CASSVDRAGNTIYF	TGTGCCAGCAGTGTTGACAGGGCTGGAAACACCATATATTTT
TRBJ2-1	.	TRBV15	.	CATSREQGGSYNEQFF	TGTGCCACCAGCAGAGAGCAGGGGGGCTCCTACAATGAGCAGTTCTTC
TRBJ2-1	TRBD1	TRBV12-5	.	CASGLVPWDSTYNEQFF	TGTGCTAGTGGTTTGGTACCGTGGGACAGTACCTACAATGAGCAGTTCTTC
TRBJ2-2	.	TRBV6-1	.	CASSGTGELSF	TGTGCCAGCAGTGGCACCGGGGAGCTGTCTTTT
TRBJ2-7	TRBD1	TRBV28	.	CASSRQGRWGEQYF	TGTGCCAGCAGTAGACAGGGCCGGTGGGGCGAGCAGTACTTC
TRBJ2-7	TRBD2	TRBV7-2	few	CASSLALGGAYEQYF	TGTGCCAGCAGCTTAGCCCTCGGGGGGGCCTACGAGCAGTACTTC
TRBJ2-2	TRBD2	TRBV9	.	CASSRHQREHRIGELFF	TGTGCCAGCAGCCGCCATCAGCGGGAGCATAGGATCGGGGAGCTGTTTTTT
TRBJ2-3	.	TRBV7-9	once	CASSSPWVGTTHADTQYF	TGTGCCAGCAGCTCGCCGTGGGTGGGGACAACTCATGCAGATACGCAGTATTTT
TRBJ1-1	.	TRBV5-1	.	CASSFQPQNTEAFF	TGCGCCAGCAGCTTCCAGCCTCAGAACACTGAAGCTTTCTTT
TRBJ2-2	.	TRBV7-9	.	CASSLLAAGELFF	TGTGCCAGCAGCTTACTCGCAGCCGGGGAGCTGTTTTTT
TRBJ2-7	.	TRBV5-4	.	CASSPSGADRYEQYF	TGTGCCAGCAGCCCCTCTGGGGCGGACCGGTACGAGCAGTACTTC
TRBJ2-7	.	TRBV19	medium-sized	CASSISGNSYEQYF	TGTGCCAGTAGTATCTCGGGGAACTCCTACGAGCAGTACTTC